Here is one TCR beta chain with its context. The CDR3 loop spans 15 amino acids. With 6 bases clipped from V and 4 bases from J, the junction kept 10 bases outside the gene matches. Germline-derived CDR1 and CDR2 are LGHNT and FRNRAP. Libraries were prepared by immunoSEQ multiplex PCR; TCRdb keeps only in-frame clonotypes and omits some of them. In the table there are more than 15,000 clones, under 90% of which are singletons. This sample was taken from a study of T cell responses to AZD1222 COVID-19 vaccine. This TCR was recovered from an adult who received the AZD1222 COVID-19 vaccine. The sequenced sample was peripheral blood, obtained 28 days after the second AZD1222 dose. The chain carries TRBV12-5 and TRBJ2-3; 7 bases map to TRBD2. The CDR3 loop is CASGTGLVESDTQYF. The DNA for the CDR3 is TGTGCTAGTGGAACAGGACTAGTGGAGTCAGATACGCAGTATTTT.